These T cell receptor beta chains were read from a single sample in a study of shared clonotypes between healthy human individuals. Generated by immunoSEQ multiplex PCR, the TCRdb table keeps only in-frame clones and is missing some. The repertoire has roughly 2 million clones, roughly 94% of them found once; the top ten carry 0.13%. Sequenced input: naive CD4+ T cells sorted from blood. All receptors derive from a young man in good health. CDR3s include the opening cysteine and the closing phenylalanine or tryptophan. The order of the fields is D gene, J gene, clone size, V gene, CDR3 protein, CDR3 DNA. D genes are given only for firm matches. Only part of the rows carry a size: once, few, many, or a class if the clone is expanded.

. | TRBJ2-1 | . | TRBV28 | CASSSLASSYNEQFF | TGTGCCAGCAGTTCTTTAGCGAGCTCCTACAATGAGCAGTTCTTC
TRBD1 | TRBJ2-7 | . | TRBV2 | CASSRTGGSYEQYF | TGTGCCAGCAGTCGGACAGGGGGCTCCTACGAGCAGTACTTC
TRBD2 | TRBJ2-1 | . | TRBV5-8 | CASSWGLAGGLNEQFF | TGTGCCAGCAGCTGGGGACTAGCGGGAGGTCTCAATGAGCAGTTCTTC
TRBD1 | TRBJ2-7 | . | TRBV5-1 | CASSVDRDYEQYF | TGCGCCAGCAGCGTGGACAGGGACTACGAGCAGTACTTC
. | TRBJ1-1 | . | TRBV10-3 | CAISEKSGLGHTEAFF | TGTGCCATCAGTGAGAAATCGGGCCTCGGGCACACTGAAGCTTTCTTT
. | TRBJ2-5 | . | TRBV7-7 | CASSFTSSGQETQYF | TGTGCTAGCAGCTTTACTAGCAGTGGGCAAGAGACCCAGTACTTC
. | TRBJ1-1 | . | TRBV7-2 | CASSHGQTPEAFF | TGTGCCAGCAGCCATGGACAGACGCCTGAAGCTTTCTTT
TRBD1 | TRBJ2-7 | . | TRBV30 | CAWSTGTGEFYEQYF | TGTGCCTGGAGCACAGGGACAGGGGAATTCTACGAGCAGTACTTC
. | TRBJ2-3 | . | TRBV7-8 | CASSPVAKADTDTQYF | TGTGCCAGCAGCCCCGTGGCCAAGGCCGACACAGATACGCAGTATTTT
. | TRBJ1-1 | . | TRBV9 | CASSVDGSVMGEAFF | TGTGCCAGCAGCGTAGATGGCAGTGTGATGGGTGAAGCTTTCTTT
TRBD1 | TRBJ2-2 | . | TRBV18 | CASSYRQGARGTGELFF | TGTGCCAGCTCGTACCGACAGGGGGCGCGGGGCACCGGGGAGCTGTTTTTT
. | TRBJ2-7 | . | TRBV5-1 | CASLPGGGGVYEQYF | TGCGCCAGCCTCCCCGGTGGCGGGGGCGTCTACGAGCAGTACTTC
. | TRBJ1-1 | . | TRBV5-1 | CASSKNTGITEAFF | TGCGCCAGCAGCAAAAACACAGGGATCACTGAAGCTTTCTTT
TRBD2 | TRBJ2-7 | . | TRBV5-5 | CASSPSSGGFYEQYF | TGTGCCAGCAGCCCATCTAGCGGGGGTTTCTACGAGCAGTACTTC
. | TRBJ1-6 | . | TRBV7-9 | CASSYTQNSPLHF | TGTGCCAGCAGCTACACACAGAATTCACCCCTCCACTTT
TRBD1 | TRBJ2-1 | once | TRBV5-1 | CASSWGQGYNEQFF | TGCGCCAGCAGCTGGGGACAGGGCTACAATGAGCAGTTCTTC
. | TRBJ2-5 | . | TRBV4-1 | CASSQGREGRETQYF | TGCGCCAGCAGCCAAGGCAGGGAAGGAAGGGAGACCCAGTACTTC
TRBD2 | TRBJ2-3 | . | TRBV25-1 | CASSEWGSGRSSTDTQYF | TGTGCCAGCAGTGAATGGGGTAGCGGGCGCTCTAGCACAGATACGCAGTATTTT
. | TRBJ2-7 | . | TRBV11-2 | CASSSFKLSSSYEQYF | TGTGCCAGCAGCTCCTTCAAGCTTTCCAGCTCCTACGAGCAGTACTTC
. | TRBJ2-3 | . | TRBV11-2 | CASSSTSADTQYF | TGTGCCAGCAGCTCCACCTCCGCGGATACGCAGTATTTT
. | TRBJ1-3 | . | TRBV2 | CASSFTGDTIYF | TGTGCCAGCAGTTTTACCGGGGACACCATATATTTT
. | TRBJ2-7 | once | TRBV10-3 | CAIRPGGDRNELYF | TGTGCCATCAGGCCAGGGGGGGACCGCAACGAGCTGTACTTC
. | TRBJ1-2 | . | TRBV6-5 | CASSYHGDGYTF | TGTGCCAGCAGTTACCATGGGGATGGCTACACCTTC
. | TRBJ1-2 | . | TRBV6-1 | CASSARQPPNYGYTF | TGTGCCAGCAGTGCGAGGCAGCCACCTAACTATGGCTACACCTTC
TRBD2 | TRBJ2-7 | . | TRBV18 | CASSLRWGGGLGKEEQYF | TGTGCCAGCTCACTACGGTGGGGCGGGGGACTAGGAAAAGAAGAGCAGTACTTC
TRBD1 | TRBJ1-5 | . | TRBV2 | CASRAGGPSNQPQHF | TGTGCCAGCAGGGCAGGGGGCCCTAGCAATCAGCCCCAGCATTTT
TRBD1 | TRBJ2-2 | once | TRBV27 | CASSVRQGDTGELFF | TGTGCCAGCAGTGTTAGACAGGGGGATACCGGGGAGCTGTTTTTT
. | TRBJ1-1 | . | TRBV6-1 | CASSGGGRGTEAFF | TGTGCCAGCAGTGGTGGAGGACGGGGCACTGAAGCTTTCTTT
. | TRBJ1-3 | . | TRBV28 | CASSLRTLGNTIYF | TGTGCCAGCAGTCTCCGGACACTAGGAAACACCATATATTTT
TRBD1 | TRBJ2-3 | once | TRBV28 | CASRPGTGSADTQYF | TGTGCCAGCAGGCCCGGGACAGGGTCGGCAGATACGCAGTATTTT
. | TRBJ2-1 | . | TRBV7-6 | CASSLGGTYNEQFF | TGTGCCAGCAGCTTAGGGGGGACCTACAATGAGCAGTTCTTC
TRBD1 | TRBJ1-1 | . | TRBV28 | CASSPRDRKNTEAFF | TGTGCCAGCAGTCCCCGGGACAGAAAGAACACTGAAGCTTTCTTT
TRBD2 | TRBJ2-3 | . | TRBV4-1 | CASSPTVAGALLSTDTQYF | TGCGCCAGCAGCCCCACAGTAGCGGGGGCACTACTAAGCACAGATACGCAGTATTTT
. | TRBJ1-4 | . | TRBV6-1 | CASSERGRSNEKLFF | TGTGCCAGCAGTGAGAGGGGCAGGTCAAATGAAAAACTGTTTTTT
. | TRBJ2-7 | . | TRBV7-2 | CASSPIGTYEQYF | TGTGCCAGCAGCCCAATAGGGACCTACGAGCAGTACTTC